This T cell receptor (beta chain) was identified in a study of response to subunit inactivated influenza vaccine. Germline V lookup: CDR1 MNHEY, CDR2 SVGAGI. The CDR3 covers 16 residues. The V end lost 0 bases, the J end lost 7 bases, and 16 bases lay between the germline ends. One entry per CDR3 protein, called by TCRdb with MiXCR from the RT-PCR reads. The sample lists hundreds of thousands of distinct CDR3 sequences; 12% to 15% were seen once. The input for sequencing was PBMCs from blood, taken approximately 15 days before vaccination. The receptor was isolated from a middle-aged man who received an inactivated influenza vaccine. The chain combines TRBV6-5 with TRBJ2-1, with D hard to call. As DNA, the CDR3 is TGTGCCAGCAGTTACTCGGCGAACAGCAGAAATAATGAGCAGTTCTTC. Amino acids: CASSYSANSRNNEQFF.